This T cell receptor beta chain was captured in a study of T cell responses to AZD1222 COVID-19 vaccine. Clones were sequenced by immunoSEQ multiplex PCR, and TCRdb holds only the in-frame ones, with some missing. Of 150,000 to 200,000 clones listed, approximately 90% are singletons. Whole-study results and caveats: The donors showed a predominance of white British ancestry and of females, with possible underestimation of clonal diversity. Researchers took repertoire samples only after the peak T cell response had come.

In regard to this clone: Its antigen is undetermined.

Trimming took 8 bases from V and 8 from J, leaving 21 bases between them. The CDR3 is 15 amino acids. Germline V gene data show CDR1 as SNHLY and CDR2 as FYNNEI. The rearrangement joins TRBV2 to TRBJ1-4, with D possibly being TRBD1 (6 bases). This material consisted of peripheral blood, taken on day 0 of AZD1222 vaccination. The origin of this receptor is an adult in good health. The CDR3 region is CASDRQGIRGEKLFF. The CDR3 bases are TGTGCCAGCGATCGGCAGGGGATCAGAGGGGAAAAACTGTTTTTT.